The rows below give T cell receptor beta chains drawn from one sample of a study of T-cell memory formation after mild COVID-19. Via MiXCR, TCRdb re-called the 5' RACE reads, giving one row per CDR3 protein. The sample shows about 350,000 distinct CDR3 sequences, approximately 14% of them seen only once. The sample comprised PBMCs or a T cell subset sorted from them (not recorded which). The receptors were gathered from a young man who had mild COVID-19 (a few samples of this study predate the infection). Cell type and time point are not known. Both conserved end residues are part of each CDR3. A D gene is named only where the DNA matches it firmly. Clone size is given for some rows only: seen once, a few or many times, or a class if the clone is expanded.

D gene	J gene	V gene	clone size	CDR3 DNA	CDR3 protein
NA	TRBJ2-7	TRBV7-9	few	TGTGCCAGCAGCTTAGAGGAACACTACGAGCAGTACTTC	CASSLEEHYEQYF
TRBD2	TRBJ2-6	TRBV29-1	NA	TGCAGCGTTATCGCTAGCGGCTCTGGGGCCAACGTCCTGACTTTC	CSVIASGSGANVLTF
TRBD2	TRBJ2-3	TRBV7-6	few	TGTGCCAGCAGCACGGGACTAGCGATCGCAGATACGCAGTATTTT	CASSTGLAIADTQYF
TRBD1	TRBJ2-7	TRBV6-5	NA	TGTGCCAGCAGACGCCGACAGGGATCTTACGAGCAGTACTTC	CASRRRQGSYEQYF
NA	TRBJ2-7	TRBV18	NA	TGTGCCAGCTCCCGAGGGGTAGGGACAAGCTCCTACGAGCAGTACTTC	CASSRGVGTSSYEQYF
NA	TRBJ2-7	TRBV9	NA	TGTGCCAGCAGCCCTTCTGACGCAGCACCCTACGAGCAGTACTTC	CASSPSDAAPYEQYF
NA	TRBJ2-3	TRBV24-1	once	TGTGCCACCGTAGGACCGGGCACAGATACGCAGTATTTT	CATVGPGTDTQYF
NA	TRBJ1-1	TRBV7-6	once	TGTGCCAGCAGCTTAGAACGATCCGCTGGGAACACTGAAGCTTTCTTT	CASSLERSAGNTEAFF
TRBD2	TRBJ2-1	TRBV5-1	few	TGCGCCAGCAGCTTGGGGGTCCGGCGGGGGGTTAACAATGAGCAGTTCTTC	CASSLGVRRGVNNEQFF
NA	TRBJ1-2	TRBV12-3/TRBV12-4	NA	TGTGCCAGCAGTTTCCATCCTCGCGGAAATGGCTACACCTTC	CASSFHPRGNGYTF
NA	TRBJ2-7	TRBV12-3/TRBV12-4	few	TGTGCCAGCAGTTTAGCACTATTGTACGAGCAGTACTTC	CASSLALLYEQYF
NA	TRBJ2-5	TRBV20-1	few	TGCAGTGCTAATGGGGAGACCCAGTACTTC	CSANGETQYF
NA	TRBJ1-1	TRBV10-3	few	TGTGCCATCAGTGAGTCGTCGAGGGGGACTGAAGCTTTCTTT	CAISESSRGTEAFF
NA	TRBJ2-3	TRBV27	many	TGTGCCAGCAGTTTACTAGGCGGAACTAGCACAGATACGCAGTATTTT	CASSLLGGTSTDTQYF
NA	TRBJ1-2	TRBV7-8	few	TGTGCCAGCAGCTCTCTCGGGACTAACTATGGCTACACCTTC	CASSSLGTNYGYTF
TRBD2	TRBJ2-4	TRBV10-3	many	TGTGCCACGGGACTAGACCTCGCCGGGGGGATTCAGTACTTC	CATGLDLAGGIQYF
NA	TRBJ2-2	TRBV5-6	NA	TGTGACAGCAGCCTTTACGACCGAGACACCGGGGAGCTGTTTTTT	CDSSLYDRDTGELFF
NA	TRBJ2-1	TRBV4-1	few	TGCGCCAGCAGCCAACCCGTCCCTAGACAGGCTCGCCACAATGAGCAGTTCTTC	CASSQPVPRQARHNEQFF
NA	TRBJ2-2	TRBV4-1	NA	TGCGCCAGCAGCCAAGGCTATCGAGGTTCCGCCGGGGAGCTGTTTTTT	CASSQGYRGSAGELFF
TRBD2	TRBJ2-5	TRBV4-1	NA	TGCGCCAGCAGCCAGGGGACTAGCGGGGGATCACCCTGGGAGACCCAGTACTTC	CASSQGTSGGSPWETQYF
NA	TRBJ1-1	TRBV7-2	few	TGTGCCAGCAGCCAAACAGGGACCGCTGCGGACACTGAAGCTTTCTTT	CASSQTGTAADTEAFF
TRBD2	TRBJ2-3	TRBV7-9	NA	TGTGCCAGCAGCTGGGGGACTAGCGGGGCCGCAGATACGCAGTATTTT	CASSWGTSGAADTQYF
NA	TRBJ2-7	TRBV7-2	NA	TGTGCCAGCAGCTTAGGGGCAGTCTACGAGCAGTACTTC	CASSLGAVYEQYF
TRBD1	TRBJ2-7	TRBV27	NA	TGTGCCAGCAGTTTAACGGGACAGTCCTCCTACGAGCAGTACTTC	CASSLTGQSSYEQYF
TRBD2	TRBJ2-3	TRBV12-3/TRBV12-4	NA	TGTGCCAGCAGTTTTGGCGGGGGGGCCGCGGATACGCAGTATTTT	CASSFGGGAADTQYF
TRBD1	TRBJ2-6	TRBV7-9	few	TGTGCCAGCAGCTTACCCGGGACAGCGTACTCTGGGGCCAACGTCCTGACTTTC	CASSLPGTAYSGANVLTF
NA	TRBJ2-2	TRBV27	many	TGTGCCAGCAGTTTCGCCGGGGAGCTGTTTTTT	CASSFAGELFF
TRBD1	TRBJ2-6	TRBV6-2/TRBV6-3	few	TGTGCCAGCAGTCACAGGGGATCAGGGGCCAACGTCCTGACTTTC	CASSHRGSGANVLTF
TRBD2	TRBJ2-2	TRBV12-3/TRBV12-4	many	TGTGCCAGCAGGAATAGCGGGGGGTCCGGGGAGCTGTTTTTT	CASRNSGGSGELFF
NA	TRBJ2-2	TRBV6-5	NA	TGTGCCAGCAGTTACTCCCCGGGGGCGGACACCGGGGAGCTGTTTTTT	CASSYSPGADTGELFF
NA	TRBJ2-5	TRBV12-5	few	TGTGCTAGTACGGAGGGGCAAGAGACCCAGTACTTC	CASTEGQETQYF
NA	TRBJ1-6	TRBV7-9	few	TGTGCCAGCAGCCCCCGGGCCACATCCTATAATTCACCCCTCCACTTT	CASSPRATSYNSPLHF
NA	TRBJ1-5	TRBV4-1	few	TGCGCCAGCAGCCAGATCCTGGGGCAGCCCCAGCATTTT	CASSQILGQPQHF
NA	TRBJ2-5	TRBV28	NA	TGTGCCAGCAGGAGATATCAGACCCAGTACTTC	CASRRYQTQYF
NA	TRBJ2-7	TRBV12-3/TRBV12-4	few	TGTGCCAGCAGTGGACAGAGAGAGCAGTACTTC	CASSGQREQYF
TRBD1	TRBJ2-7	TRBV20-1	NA	TGCAGTGCTACGGACAGGTTGAGCTCCTACGAGCAGTACTTC	CSATDRLSSYEQYF
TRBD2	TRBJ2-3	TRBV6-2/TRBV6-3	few	TGTGCCAGCAGTTACACCAAGGGACTAGCCTACTCCACAGATACGCAGTATTTT	CASSYTKGLAYSTDTQYF
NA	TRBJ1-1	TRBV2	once	TGTGCCAGCAGTGGGGTGGGTTACGGAGCTTTCTTT	CASSGVGYGAFF
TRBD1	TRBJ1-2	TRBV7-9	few	TGTGCCAGCAGCTTACCGACTGTGGGACAGGGGAGCTACACCTTC	CASSLPTVGQGSYTF
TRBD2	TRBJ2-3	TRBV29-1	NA	TGCAGCGCCTTAGCGGGAGACGGGGTGACGCAGTATTTT	CSALAGDGVTQYF
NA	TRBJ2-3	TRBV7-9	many	TGTGCCAGCAGCTTAGCGGCCAGGTCAACTACGCAGTATTTT	CASSLAARSTTQYF
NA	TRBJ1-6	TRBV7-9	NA	TGTGCCAGCTCCCTAGCGTTGGCGAGTTCACCCCTCCACTTT	CASSLALASSPLHF
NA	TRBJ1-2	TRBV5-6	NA	TGTGCCAGCAGCTTGATGCGCATACGGTTTAACTATGGCTACACCTTC	CASSLMRIRFNYGYTF
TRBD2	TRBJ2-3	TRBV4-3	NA	TGCGCCAGCAGCCAAGATGGGGCTAGCGGGGGCGGCACAGATACGCAGTATTTT	CASSQDGASGGGTDTQYF
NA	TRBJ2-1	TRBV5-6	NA	TGTGCCAGCAGCTTTACCATTCGAGAGCAGTTCTTC	CASSFTIREQFF
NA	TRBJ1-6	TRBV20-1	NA	TGCAGTGCTAGAGGGCACGGATCTTCACCCCTCCACTTT	CSARGHGSSPLHF
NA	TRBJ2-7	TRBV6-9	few	TGTGCCAGCAGTTGCAATGGGTCCTACGAGCAGTACTTC	CASSCNGSYEQYF
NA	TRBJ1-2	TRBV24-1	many	TGTGCCACCAGTGATGGTAGATATGGCTACACCTTC	CATSDGRYGYTF
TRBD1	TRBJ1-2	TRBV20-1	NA	TGCAGTGCTAGAGATAGCCTGACAGGGGATGATGGCTACACCTTC	CSARDSLTGDDGYTF
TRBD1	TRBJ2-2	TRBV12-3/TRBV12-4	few	TGTGCCAGCAGCAAACAGGGGGCAGGCGGGGAGCTGTTTTTT	CASSKQGAGGELFF
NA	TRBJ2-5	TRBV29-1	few	TGCAGCGTTGAGTCCGGTAGGGGGTACCAAGAGACCCAGTACTTC	CSVESGRGYQETQYF